One sample yielded the 12 T cell receptor beta chains listed below, sequenced in a study of cytomegalovirus exposure and HLA in healthy donors. The PCR was carried out with 60 Vbeta primers and 13 Jbeta primers. TCRdb's copy holds only in-frame clones and misses some; the assay was immunoSEQ multiplex PCR. The sample records around 99,000 clones, 65% to 85% being singletons. What was sequenced was PBMCs. These receptor sequences come from a man aged 35-49 years in good health and CMV-seronegative.

This clone was counted once. The rearrangement joins TRBV5-4 to TRBJ2-7, with 8 bases aligning to TRBD1. This CDR3 is built from 14 residues. Germline loops: CDR1 SGHNT, CDR2 YYREEE (reference sequence). V trimming: 5 bases; J trimming: 3 bases; junction bases outside the gene matches: 7. The CDR3 here is CASRVDRGNYEQYF. The CDR3 DNA follows: TGTGCCAGCAGAGTCGACAGGGGAAACTACGAGCAGTACTTC.

The chain has TRBV6-6 and TRBJ1-6; TRBD1 is a possible D gene (6 bases). The CDR3 is made up of 15 amino acids. V lost 2 bases, J lost 5 bases, and 10 bases lay in between. CDR1 and CDR2 (germline): MNHNY, SVGAGI (reference sequence). Here the CDR3 reads CASSYGRQDNSPLHF. The CDR3 DNA follows: TGTGCCAGCAGTTACGGTCGACAGGATAATTCACCCCTCCACTTT.

The V call is TRBV5-4, the J call TRBJ2-7; TRBD2 matches at 11 bases. The V gene's germline CDR1 is SGHNT and CDR2 YYREEE (reference sequence). The J segment lost 5 bases and the V segment lost 0 bases, leaving 7 bases of the junction unmatched. The CDR3 contains 16 residues. The CDR3 protein is CASSLGISGRGDEQYF. CDR3 bases: TGTGCCAGCAGCTTGGGGATTAGCGGGAGGGGGGACGAGCAGTACTTC.

This clone was counted only a few times. This chain joins TRBV9 and TRBJ2-1; 10 bases fit TRBD2. The CDR3 has 15 amino acids. V was pared by 4 bases and J by 4 bases, with 5 bases of the junction left unmatched. Per germline, CDR1 SGDLS and CDR2 YYNGEE. In nucleotides, the CDR3 is TGTGCCAGCAGCTTGGGACTAGCGAAATACAATGAGCAGTTCTTC. Amino acids: CASSLGLAKYNEQFF.

This chain links TRBV19 with TRBJ2-7, with D unclear. The CDR3 runs 13 residues. V lost 0 bases and J 2 bases, leaving 5 bases between the germline ends. From germline, CDR1 is LNHDA and CDR2 SQIVND (reference sequence). Here the CDR3 reads CASSIEPAYEQYF. The CDR3 bases are TGTGCCAGTAGTATAGAGCCAGCCTACGAGCAGTACTTC.

V and J are TRBV25-1 and TRBJ2-1; no clear D. The CDR3 runs to 15 residues. V was trimmed by 3 bases and J by 0 bases, leaving 9 bases between them. Germline CDR1 and CDR2: MGHDK and SYGVNS. Written as DNA, the CDR3 is TGTGCCAGCAGTGATCCTCGGAGCTCCTACAATGAGCAGTTCTTC. Its translation is CASSDPRSSYNEQFF.

This clone was found a few times. The chain's CDR3 is CASRLGQGSYGYTF. The CDR3 DNA follows: TGTGCCAGCAGGTTGGGACAGGGATCCTATGGCTACACCTTC. The chain couples TRBV6-5 to TRBJ1-2, with 9 bases that match TRBD1. CDR3 length: 14 residues. V lost 6 bases, J lost 4 bases, and 6 bases stayed unmatched. The V gene's germline CDR1 is MNHEY and CDR2 SVGAGI.

The table lists this clone with a few counts. The genes are TRBV10-1 and TRBJ2-5; the match to TRBD2 covers 11 bases. V lost 1 base, J lost 4 bases, and 2 bases stayed unmatched. The CDR3 extends over 15 amino acids. Germline V gene sequence: CDR1 WNHNN, CDR2 SYGVQD (reference sequence). The DNA for the CDR3 is TGCGCCAGCAGTGAGTTACTAGCGGGAGTAGAGACCCAGTACTTC. It is translated as CASSELLAGVETQYF.

The chain combines TRBV2 with TRBJ2-5; TRBD2 matches at 9 bases. V lost 5 bases and J lost 2; bases outside the gene matches: 6. CDR1 SNHLY and CDR2 FYNNEI come from the germline V gene. This CDR3 has 15 amino acids. The CDR3 coding sequence is TGTGCCAGCAGTTGGACTAGCGATCCACAAGAGACCCAGTACTTC. Its protein is CASSWTSDPQETQYF.

Only a few counts were recorded for this clone. The V gene is TRBV28, the J gene TRBJ2-3; 12 bases match TRBD2. V was clipped by 5 bases and J by 3 bases; unmatched bases: 9. The germline V gene has CDR1 MDHEN and CDR2 SYDVKM. The CDR3 sequence is 17 residues long. In DNA form, the CDR3 reads TGTGCCAGCAGTCCATTGACTAGCGGGAGTGTAACAGATACGCAGTATTTT. It yields the protein CASSPLTSGSVTDTQYF.

The V gene is TRBV7-8, the J gene TRBJ2-1, with 7 bases matching TRBD1. The V gene end was trimmed by 2 bases and the J gene end by 8 bases; junction bases not matched to a gene: 3. The CDR3 has 13 residues. Per the germline V gene, CDR1 is SGHVS and CDR2 is FQNEAQ. The chain's CDR3 is CASSLRQGDEQFF. In DNA form, the CDR3 reads TGTGCCAGCAGCTTACGACAGGGAGATGAGCAGTTCTTC. Full variable domain (remainder filled in from reference TRBV7-8 and TRBJ2-1): GAGVSQSPRYKVAKRGQDVALRCDPISGHVSLFWYQQALGQGPEFLTYFQNEAQLDKSGLPSDRFFAERPEGSVSTLKIQRTQQEDSAVYLCASSLRQGDEQFFGPGTRLTVL.

Only one count was recorded for this clone. The chain is built from TRBV5-1 and TRBJ1-2; weak D call: TRBD1 (6 bases). Deletions cut 0 bases from V and 4 bases from J, with 16 bases between. The CDR3 covers 16 residues. Germline V CDR1 and CDR2: SGHRS, YFSETQ. This chain's CDR3 is CASSLGRGAWSYGYTF. CDR3 bases: TGCGCCAGCAGCTTGGGTCGGGGGGCATGGAGCTATGGCTACACCTTC.